This TCR beta chain emerged from a study of T cell responses to AZD1222 COVID-19 vaccine. Details on this clone: The target antigen is unknown.

The V and J ends lost 2 bases and 5 bases respectively, with 11 bases between them. This CDR3 contains 13 residues. Germline assignment: CDR1 SQVTM and CDR2 ANQGSEA. General study findings and limits: Only six or seven AZD1222 recipients were seropositive at baseline. None of the repertoires were sampled until the peak T cell response had passed. Recipients of two AZD1222 doses showed rising Spike-specific TCR breadth and depth.

The repertoire was sequenced with immunoSEQ multiplex PCR; TCRdb's copy has only in-frame clones and lacks some. The table includes about 150,000 clones, roughly nine tenths detected once. The chain joins TRBV29-1 to TRBJ2-3; D gene unclear. The sample in question was peripheral blood, obtained on day 0 of MenACWY control vaccination. The clonotype comes from an adult in good health. CDR3 sequence reads: CSVETNPQDTQYF. The CDR3 DNA reads TGCAGCGTTGAAACCAACCCCCAAGATACGCAGTATTTT.